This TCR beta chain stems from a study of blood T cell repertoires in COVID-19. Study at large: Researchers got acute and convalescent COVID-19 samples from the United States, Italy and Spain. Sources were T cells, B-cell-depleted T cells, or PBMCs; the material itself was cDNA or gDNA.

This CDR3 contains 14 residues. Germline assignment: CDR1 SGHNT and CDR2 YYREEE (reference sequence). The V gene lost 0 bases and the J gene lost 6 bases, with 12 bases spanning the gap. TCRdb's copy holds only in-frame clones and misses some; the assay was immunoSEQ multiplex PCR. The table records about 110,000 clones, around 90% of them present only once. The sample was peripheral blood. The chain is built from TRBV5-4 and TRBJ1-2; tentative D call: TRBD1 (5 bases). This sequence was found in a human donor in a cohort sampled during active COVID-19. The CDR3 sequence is CASSLDTGLDGYTF. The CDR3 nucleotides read TGTGCCAGCAGCTTGGACACAGGATTAGATGGCTACACCTTC.